These 27 T cell receptor beta chains share one sample of origin, sequenced in a study of cytomegalovirus exposure and HLA in healthy donors. Primers included in the PCR were 60 Vbeta and 13 Jbeta primers. Measured with immunoSEQ multiplex PCR; TCRdb has only the in-frame clones, and not every one. The repertoire holds fewer than 200,000 clones, roughly 84% seen once, with roughly 1.5% in the top ten. Specimen: PBMCs. The source is a male donor in good health and CMV-seronegative.

The J gene is TRBJ2-5, the V gene TRBV7-7, with 7 bases aligning to TRBD2. Matching the DNA end better, TRBJ2-7 makes the J call doubtful. The CDR3 sequence is 13 residues long. CDR1 and CDR2 from the germline V gene are SSHAT and FNYEAQ (reference sequence). The CDR3 region is CASSLLAGDEQYF. The DNA for the CDR3 is TGTGCCAGCAGCTTACTGGCGGGGGACGAGCAGTACTTC.

A word on this clone: Its ends do not fully match the called genes, so a read error is possible. Other DNA sequences in this sample translate to the same CDR3. J is TRBJ1-2 and V is TRBV7-9, with D uncertain. The germline V gene encodes CDR1 SEHNR and CDR2 FQNEAQ (reference sequence). This CDR3 contains 15 residues. The CDR3 is CASSPPSVRSYGYTF. The CDR3 DNA reads TGCGCCAGCAGTCCCCCCAGCGTCAGAAGCTATGGCTACACCTTC.

The chain links TRBV5-1 to TRBJ2-3; TRBD2 is a possible D gene (5 bases). This CDR3 is 15 amino acids long. Germline CDR1 reads SGHRS; CDR2 reads YFSETQ. V was cut by 3 bases and J by 0 bases, with 11 bases left in between. The chain's CDR3 is CASSSDGVSTDTQYF. Written as DNA, the CDR3 is TGCGCCAGCAGCTCTGACGGGGTGAGCACAGATACGCAGTATTTT.

The rearrangement links TRBV27 to TRBJ2-7, with D maybe TRBD2 (5 bases). The CDR3 is 16 residues long. V was shortened by 1 base and J by 5 bases, with 18 bases between the two germline ends. Germline V lookup: CDR1 MNHEY, CDR2 SMNVEV (reference sequence). The CDR3 DNA follows: TGTGCCAGCAGTTTATGGGCAGGACTGTCTGCGAACGAGCAGTACTTC. It codes for CASSLWAGLSANEQYF.

The chain recombines TRBV7-8 with TRBJ1-2; D uncertain. This CDR3 is 11 amino acids long. The V end was cut by 4 bases, the J end by 6 bases, with 6 bases between. Germline V gene sequence: CDR1 SGHVS, CDR2 FQNEAQ. CDR3 region: CASSYMDGYTF. The CDR3 DNA reads as TGTGCCAGCAGCTACATGGATGGCTACACCTTC.

The genes are TRBV28 and TRBJ1-1; D possibly corresponds to TRBD1 (5 bases). Germline lookup yields CDR1 MDHEN and CDR2 SYDVKM. The CDR3 extends over 15 amino acids. V lost 8 bases and J lost 1, with 17 bases in between. The CDR3 spells CASGGVFYGNTEAFF. The CDR3 DNA reads TGTGCCAGCGGGGGGGTTTTTTACGGGAACACTGAAGCTTTCTTT. The full variable domain, completed using reference TRBV28 and TRBJ1-1, is DVKVTQSSRYLVKRTGEKVFLECVQDMDHENMFWYRQDPGLGLRLIYFSYDVKMKEKGDIPEGYSVSREKKERFSLILESASTNQTSMYLCASGGVFYGNTEAFFGQGTRLTVV.

The chain uses TRBV9 and TRBJ2-2; D may be TRBD2 (5 bases). The germline gives CDR1 SGDLS, CDR2 YYNGEE. The germline V and J ends were trimmed by 0 bases and 6 bases, with 18 bases remaining between them. The CDR3 loop spans 17 amino acids. The CDR3 nucleotides are TGTGCCAGCAGCGTAGGGATGGACTCGCTGAAACCCGGGGAGCTGTTTTTT. Protein: CASSVGMDSLKPGELFF.

The CDR3, as DNA: TGTGCCAGCTCCCAGGGATTTGGCACAGATACGCAGTATTTT. Protein: CASSQGFGTDTQYF. This chain joins TRBV18 and TRBJ2-3; a weak D match, TRBD1 (5 bases). Trimming pared 6 bases from V and 1 base from J, leaving 11 bases between. This CDR3 has 14 residues. Germline CDR1 KGHSH, CDR2 LQKENI.

J is TRBJ1-1 and V is TRBV6-5, with D perhaps matching TRBD1 (5 bases). This CDR3 has 14 amino acids. The germline V gene has CDR1 MNHEY and CDR2 SVGAGI. V lost 6 bases and J 1 base, leaving 12 bases between the germline ends. CDR3 amino acids: CASSPQGENTEAFF. The DNA for the CDR3 is TGTGCCAGCAGCCCCCAGGGTGAGAACACTGAAGCTTTCTTT.

The chain recombines TRBV30 with TRBJ1-3, with 9 bases fitting TRBD1. Losses at the gene ends were 5 bases for V and 8 bases for J; bases not matched to a gene: 7. The CDR3 totals 13 residues. CDR1 GTSNPN and CDR2 SVGIG come from the germline V gene (reference sequence). The DNA for the CDR3 is TGTGCCTGGTCCGGGACAGGGAAGTACACCATATATTTT. Translating gives CAWSGTGKYTIYF.

This chain joins TRBV10-3 and TRBJ2-1; TRBD1 matches 9 bases. Trimming removed 7 bases from V and 0 bases from J; junction bases left unmatched: 7. The CDR3 has 16 residues. Germline assignment: CDR1 ENHRY and CDR2 SYGVKD. As DNA, the CDR3 is TGTGCCATCAATGGACAGGGGTCCAGCTCCTACAATGAGCAGTTCTTC. This encodes CAINGQGSSSYNEQFF.

V gene TRBV11-2 combines with J gene TRBJ2-3; TRBD2 might be the D (5 bases). The CDR3 is 15 amino acids. The ends were cut back, 3 bases at V and 2 bases at J, with 12 bases in the middle. Germline CDR1 SGHAT, CDR2 FQNNGV. This chain's CDR3 is CASSFTSGATDTQYF. For the CDR3, the DNA is TGTGCCAGCAGCTTTACCAGCGGAGCCACAGATACGCAGTATTTT. Full variable domain (remainder filled in from reference TRBV11-2 and TRBJ2-3): EAGVAQSPRYKIIEKRQSVAFWCNPISGHATLYWYQQILGQGPKLLIQFQNNGVVDDSQLPKDRFSAERLKGVDSTLKIQPAKLEDSAVYLCASSFTSGATDTQYFGPGTRLTVL.

The V and J genes are TRBV5-4 and TRBJ2-1; D is ambiguous. Germline V gives CDR1 SGHNT, CDR2 YYREEE (reference sequence). The CDR3 consists of 14 residues. Deletions cut 0 bases from V and 2 bases from J, with 6 bases between. The CDR3 sequence: CASSLEPTYNEQFF. In DNA form, the CDR3 reads TGTGCCAGCAGCTTGGAGCCGACCTACAATGAGCAGTTCTTC.

The V and J genes are TRBV6-1 and TRBJ2-7; the D gene is possibly TRBD2 (5 bases). CDR1 MNHNS and CDR2 SASEGT come from the germline V gene. The CDR3 is 14 residues long. Trimming shortened V by 5 bases and J by 1 base, and 12 bases separated the two germline ends. The CDR3 loop is CASSWRRESYEQYF. In nucleotides, the CDR3 is TGTGCCAGCAGTTGGCGACGGGAATCCTACGAGCAGTACTTC.

V gene TRBV6-5 combines with J gene TRBJ1-3, with a possible D match to TRBD1 (5 bases). Per the germline V gene, CDR1 is MNHEY and CDR2 is SVGAGI. The CDR3 is 13 residues long. Trimming left V 4 bases short and J 7 bases short, with 11 bases between. CDR3 bases: TGTGCCAGCAGTTCGAGGCAGGGTAACACCATATATTTT. This codes for CASSSRQGNTIYF.

The V gene is TRBV6-5, the J gene TRBJ2-1; TRBD1 matches 8 bases. The CDR3 has 13 residues. The J segment lost 6 bases and the V segment lost 4 bases, leaving 2 bases of the junction unmatched. The V gene's germline CDR1 is MNHEY and CDR2 SVGAGI. CDR3 coding DNA: TGTGCCAGCAGTTGGACAGGGAGCAATGAGCAGTTCTTC. It encodes CASSWTGSNEQFF.

This clone was seen a handful of times. V is TRBV28 and J is TRBJ2-1; 9 nucleotides agree with TRBD1. This CDR3 has 16 residues. In germline, CDR1 is MDHEN, CDR2 SYDVKM. Trimming at V came to 6 bases and at J to 10 bases, leaving 16 bases not matched to a gene. CDR3 protein: CASSSPGTGRLMEQFF. CDR3 coding DNA: TGTGCCAGCAGCTCCCCCGGGACAGGGAGATTGATGGAGCAGTTCTTC. Combining the CDR3 with reference TRBV28 and TRBJ2-1 gives the whole variable domain DVKVTQSSRYLVKRTGEKVFLECVQDMDHENMFWYRQDPGLGLRLIYFSYDVKMKEKGDIPEGYSVSREKKERFSLILESASTNQTSMYLCASSSPGTGRLMEQFFGPGTRLTVL.

CDR3 DNA sequence: TGTGCCAGCAGCGCGGTGCTGACTCTAAGTTCACCCCTCCACTTT. Residues: CASSAVLTLSSPLHF. V gene TRBV5-6 combines with J gene TRBJ1-6, with no clear D. The CDR3 has 15 residues. Trimming took off 4 bases at V and 9 bases at J, with 17 bases between the two ends. CDR1 and CDR2 from the germline V gene are SGHDT and YYEEEE.

V and J are TRBV10-1 and TRBJ1-5; 8 bases are a match to TRBD1. V shed 6 bases, J shed 6 bases, and the junction held 10 bases outside the gene matches. The CDR3 spans 15 residues. In germline, CDR1 is WNHNN, CDR2 SYGVQD (reference sequence). CDR3 in amino acids: CASSKPGQDRQPQHF. The DNA for the CDR3 is TGCGCCAGCAGCAAACCGGGACAGGACCGTCAGCCCCAGCATTTT.

The chain joins TRBV21-1 to TRBJ1-2. TRBV21-1 is a documented pseudogene. The CDR3 is 15 amino acids. The CDR3 here is CASSSSTNTLYGYTF. The CDR3 DNA reads as TGTGCCAGCAGCTCCTCAACCAATACCCTATATGGCTACACCTTC.

The rearrangement uses TRBV11-2 and TRBJ2-3; 7 nucleotides align to TRBD2. V lost 8 bases, J lost 6 bases, and 17 bases stayed unmatched. CDR1 and CDR2 (germline): SGHAT, FQNNGV. The CDR3 runs 16 residues. CDR3 bases: TGTGCCAGCCCACTTGGGGGGGGGACCCTGGGCGATACGCAGTATTTT. It specifies CASPLGGGTLGDTQYF.

The rearrangement joins TRBV6-1 to TRBJ1-5, with 7 bases that match TRBD1. The germline gives CDR1 MNHNS, CDR2 SASEGT. V shed 4 bases and J 0 bases; nucleotides not matched to a gene: 6. The CDR3 runs to 16 residues. The CDR3 DNA is TGTGCCAGCAGTGGGGACAGTGGAAATAGCAATCAGCCCCAGCATTTT. Translation gives CASSGDSGNSNQPQHF.

The V call is TRBV27, the J call TRBJ2-5, with TRBD1 matching 7 bases. V lost 5 bases, J lost 11 bases, and 14 bases stayed unmatched. In germline, CDR1 is MNHEY, CDR2 SMNVEV (reference sequence). The CDR3 consists of 14 residues. DNA of the CDR3: TGTGCCAGCAGTCCCACGAGGGGGCGTATGGAGCAGTACTTC. It is translated as CASSPTRGRMEQYF.

The chain joins TRBV27 to TRBJ2-2; D is possibly TRBD1 (6 bases). The germline CDR1 and CDR2 sequences are MNHEY and SMNVEV (reference sequence). V dropped 6 bases and J dropped 1 base, with 15 bases sitting between them. The CDR3 sequence is 16 residues long. CDR3 bases: TGTGCCAGCAGCTCTGGAACAGGGCTGAACACCGGGGAGCTGTTTTTT. It translates to CASSSGTGLNTGELFF.

Here the CDR3 reads CASSQGSGTGGRDGYTF. Written as DNA, the CDR3 is TGTGCCAGCAGCCAAGGCTCCGGGACAGGGGGTAGGGATGGCTACACCTTC. The chain uses TRBV4-2 and TRBJ1-2, with TRBD1 identical over 11 bases. The CDR3 loop spans 17 amino acids. V dropped 1 base and J dropped 6; count of bases not matched to a gene: 10. Germline CDR1 and CDR2: LGHNA and YNFKEQ.

This clone was picked up a small number of times. The CDR3 here is CASMGQEYNEQFF. The CDR3 nucleotides read TGTGCCAGCATGGGACAGGAATACAATGAGCAGTTCTTC. The chain joins TRBV2 to TRBJ2-1, with 8 positions matching TRBD1. J lost 4 bases, V lost 7 bases, and 3 bases had no gene match. CDR3 size: 13 residues. CDR1 SNHLY and CDR2 FYNNEI come from the germline V gene.

V and J are TRBV7-6 and TRBJ2-3, with D possibly matching TRBD2 (5 bases). V lost 6 bases and J lost 5, with 18 bases in between. This CDR3 region has 15 residues. Germline CDR1 is SGHVS and CDR2 is FNYEAQ. CDR3 in DNA: TGTGCCAGCAGTCAACCCCGGGGTGGAGAAGATACGCAGTATTTT. As protein: CASSQPRGGEDTQYF.